This T cell receptor (beta chain) originates from a study of graft-versus-host responses after intestinal transplantation (dated by TCRdb to the early 2020s). At the level of the whole study: The transplants that recipients received were multivisceral, liver-intestinal, or isolated intestinal. Alloreactive clones were identified by sequencing pre-transplant mixed lymphocyte reaction products and comparing them with unstimulated pre-transplant donor and recipient T cells. Samples from a few later patients were sequenced in-house on an Illumina MiSeq with MiXCR processing rather than by the commercial service. All recipients received anti-thymocyte globulin induction followed by maintenance tacrolimus and steroids for roughly three years. Donor T cell macrochimerism was defined as a peak of at least 4% donor T cells among recipient peripheral blood mononuclear cells. The cohort enrolled about 23 intestinal transplant recipients, one of whom was a retransplant, and a few patients without pretransplant specimens were excluded. Graft-versus-host and host-versus-graft alloreactive T cell clones were tracked in the graft, circulation and bone marrow after intestinal transplantation using bulk TCR-beta CDR3 sequencing. What the authors observed across the whole study: GvH clones were found in recipient bone marrow, and some of the GvH clones appeared earlier in ileal mucosa or blood, which is consistent with an intestinal mucosal origin. Early after transplant, peak levels of circulating GvH clones were found to be associated with declines in HvG clones. Patients with donor T cell macrochimerism had high GvH to HvG T cell clonal ratios in their allografts. Conclusions were limited by the relatively low number and heterogeneity of intestinal transplant patients.

Notes on this clone: The sample holds no much larger clone one base away, and base qualities are not on file.

Sample time point, as interpreted from the label and publication: cells obtained before transplantation from donor or recipient. In mixed lymphocyte reactions, approximately 200,000 CFSE-labeled pre-transplant responders were plated with approximately 200,000 irradiated violet-dye-labeled stimulators and cultured for 5 to 6 days. Proliferating CD3+CD4+CFSE-low and CD3+CD8+CFSE-low responder cells were FACS-sorted on a BD Influx sorter after the mixed lymphocyte reaction. The library was built by means of the immunoSEQ multiplex PCR assay. In most patients, genomic DNA was isolated using the Qiagen DNeasy Blood and Tissue Kit and sent frozen to Adaptive Biotechnologies for TCR sequencing. For most patients, high-throughput TCR-beta CDR3 sequencing of genomic DNA was performed by Adaptive Biotechnologies. The study's own analysis went as follows. TCR sequencing data for over 15 patients were retrieved from Adaptive's ImmunoSEQ software; a few other patients were processed with MiXCR and VDJtools. CD4 versus CD8 sorting errors were corrected by removing sequences found in both subsets at a frequency ratio below 5:1. CDR3 nucleotide sequences shared between donor and recipient were removed because their origin could not be assigned. At least 2-fold expansion over unstimulated cells and a minimum CFSE-low frequency of 0.002% (template counts) or 0.001% (read counts) were required for clones to be classified as alloreactive. A clone was considered mappable if detected in the sequenced pre-transplant spleen, lymph node, or MLR CFSE-low populations of the donor or recipient. The cumulative frequency of alloreactive clones was calculated as a percentage of all sequences, weighted by copy number. TCRdb holds this immuneACCESS table with in-frame rearrangements only. Some clones are missing; in checked studies, unresolved V genes explain under half, and the rest has no known cause. V and J calls and clone size follow that table, whereas D and trimming were derived from the DNA. The sample has around 5,900 clones on record, around 29% of them singletons. Under 7% of the sample rests with the top ten.

This sequence originates from a human patient who was an organ donor for intestinal transplantation. The sequencing used alloreactive CD4+ T cells from a mixed lymphocyte reaction culture, collected before transplantation. Sample cell subset or site, as interpreted from the label and publication: CFSE-low proliferating T cells sorted from approximately 6-day pre-transplant mixed lymphocyte reaction (GvH or HvG direction).

The base sequence is TGTGCCAGCAGCGTAGAGGGGACGCTCAGCTCTGGAAACACCATATATTTT. Its product reads: CASSVEGTLSSGNTIYF. The chain was built from TRBV9 and TRBJ1-3; matching of 5 bases hints at TRBD1 as the D gene. Trimming takes 0 bases from V and 0 bases from J, and the germline ends sit 13 bases apart. The CDR3 covers 17 residues, taking in both the cysteine and the phenylalanine. The DNA shown is the 51-base CDR3, in frame from base 1. According to the germline V gene, CDR1 reads SGDLS and CDR2 reads YYNGEE.